This T cell receptor beta chain was documented in a study of blood T cell repertoires in COVID-19. Using immunoSEQ multiplex PCR, the repertoire was profiled, and TCRdb retains in-frame clones only, with some absent. The table records about 250,000 clones, roughly 82% of them present only once. Per germline, CDR1 SGHTS and CDR2 YDEGEE. The V end was cut by 3 bases, the J end by 6 bases, with 9 bases between. The CDR3 runs to 13 residues. The chain links TRBV5-8 to TRBJ2-2; D remains ambiguous. The sequenced sample consisted of peripheral blood. The source of this sequence is a woman of 80 years or more with COVID-19, enrolled during active disease. The CDR3 nucleotides are TGTGCCAGCAGCTGGGCTTCCGCCGGGGAGCTGTTTTTT. Translated, it gives CASSWASAGELFF.